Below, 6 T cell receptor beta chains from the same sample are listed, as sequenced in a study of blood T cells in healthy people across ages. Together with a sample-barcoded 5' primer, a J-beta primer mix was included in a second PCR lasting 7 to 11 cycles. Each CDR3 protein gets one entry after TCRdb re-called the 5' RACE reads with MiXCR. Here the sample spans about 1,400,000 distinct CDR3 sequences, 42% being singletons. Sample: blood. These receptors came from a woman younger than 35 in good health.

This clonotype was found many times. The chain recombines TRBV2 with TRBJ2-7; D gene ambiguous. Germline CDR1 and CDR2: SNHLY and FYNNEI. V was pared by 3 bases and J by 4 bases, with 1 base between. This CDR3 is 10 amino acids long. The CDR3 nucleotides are TGTGCCAGCAGTGAGTACGAGCAGTACTTC. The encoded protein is CASSEYEQYF.

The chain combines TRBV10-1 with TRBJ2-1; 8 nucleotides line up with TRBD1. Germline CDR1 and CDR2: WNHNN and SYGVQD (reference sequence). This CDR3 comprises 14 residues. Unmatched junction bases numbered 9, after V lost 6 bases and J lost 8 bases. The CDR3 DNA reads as TGCGCCAGCAGCCAGGACAGGGCGGTCGATGAGCAGTTCTTC. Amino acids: CASSQDRAVDEQFF.

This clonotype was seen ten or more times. Here the CDR3 DNA reads TGCAGTGCTAGACCGGGGGTCAATCAGCCCCAGCATTTT. This sequence encodes CSARPGVNQPQHF. The chain employs TRBV20-1 and TRBJ1-5; TRBD1 might be the D (5 bases). The V end lost 2 bases, the J end lost 3 bases, and 8 bases lay between the germline ends. The CDR3 is 13 residues long. CDR1 is DFQATT and CDR2 is SNEGSKA in the germline V gene (reference sequence).

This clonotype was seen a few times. This chain's CDR3 is CAIRREPDNEQFF. CDR3 nucleotides: TGTGCCATCAGGCGGGAGCCGGACAATGAGCAGTTCTTC. The chain couples TRBV10-3 to TRBJ2-1, with 7 bases fitting TRBD2. Per the germline V gene, CDR1 is ENHRY and CDR2 is SYGVKD. The CDR3 is 13 amino acids. Germline trimming cut 6 bases from V and 5 bases from J; bases unmatched to any gene: 4.

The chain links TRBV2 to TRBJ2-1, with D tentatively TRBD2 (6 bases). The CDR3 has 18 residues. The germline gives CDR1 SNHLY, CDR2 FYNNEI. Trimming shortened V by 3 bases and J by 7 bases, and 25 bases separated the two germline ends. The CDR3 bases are TGTGCCAGCAGTGACCCACCGGGGAGGCTGCGAAAGGGGAATGAGCAGTTCTTC. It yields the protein CASSDPPGRLRKGNEQFF. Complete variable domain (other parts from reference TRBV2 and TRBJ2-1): EPEVTQTPSHQVTQMGQEVILRCVPISNHLYFYWYRQILGQKVEFLVSFYNNEISEKSEIFDDQFSVERPDGSNFTLKIRSTKLEDSAMYFCASSDPPGRLRKGNEQFFGPGTRLTVL.

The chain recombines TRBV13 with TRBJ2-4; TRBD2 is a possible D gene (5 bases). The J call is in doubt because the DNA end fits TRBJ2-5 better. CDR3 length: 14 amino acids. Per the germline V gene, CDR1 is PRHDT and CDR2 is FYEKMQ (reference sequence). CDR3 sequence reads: CASSFRTDPETQYF. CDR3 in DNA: TGTGCCAGCAGCTTCCGGACTGACCCGGAGACCCAGTACTTC.